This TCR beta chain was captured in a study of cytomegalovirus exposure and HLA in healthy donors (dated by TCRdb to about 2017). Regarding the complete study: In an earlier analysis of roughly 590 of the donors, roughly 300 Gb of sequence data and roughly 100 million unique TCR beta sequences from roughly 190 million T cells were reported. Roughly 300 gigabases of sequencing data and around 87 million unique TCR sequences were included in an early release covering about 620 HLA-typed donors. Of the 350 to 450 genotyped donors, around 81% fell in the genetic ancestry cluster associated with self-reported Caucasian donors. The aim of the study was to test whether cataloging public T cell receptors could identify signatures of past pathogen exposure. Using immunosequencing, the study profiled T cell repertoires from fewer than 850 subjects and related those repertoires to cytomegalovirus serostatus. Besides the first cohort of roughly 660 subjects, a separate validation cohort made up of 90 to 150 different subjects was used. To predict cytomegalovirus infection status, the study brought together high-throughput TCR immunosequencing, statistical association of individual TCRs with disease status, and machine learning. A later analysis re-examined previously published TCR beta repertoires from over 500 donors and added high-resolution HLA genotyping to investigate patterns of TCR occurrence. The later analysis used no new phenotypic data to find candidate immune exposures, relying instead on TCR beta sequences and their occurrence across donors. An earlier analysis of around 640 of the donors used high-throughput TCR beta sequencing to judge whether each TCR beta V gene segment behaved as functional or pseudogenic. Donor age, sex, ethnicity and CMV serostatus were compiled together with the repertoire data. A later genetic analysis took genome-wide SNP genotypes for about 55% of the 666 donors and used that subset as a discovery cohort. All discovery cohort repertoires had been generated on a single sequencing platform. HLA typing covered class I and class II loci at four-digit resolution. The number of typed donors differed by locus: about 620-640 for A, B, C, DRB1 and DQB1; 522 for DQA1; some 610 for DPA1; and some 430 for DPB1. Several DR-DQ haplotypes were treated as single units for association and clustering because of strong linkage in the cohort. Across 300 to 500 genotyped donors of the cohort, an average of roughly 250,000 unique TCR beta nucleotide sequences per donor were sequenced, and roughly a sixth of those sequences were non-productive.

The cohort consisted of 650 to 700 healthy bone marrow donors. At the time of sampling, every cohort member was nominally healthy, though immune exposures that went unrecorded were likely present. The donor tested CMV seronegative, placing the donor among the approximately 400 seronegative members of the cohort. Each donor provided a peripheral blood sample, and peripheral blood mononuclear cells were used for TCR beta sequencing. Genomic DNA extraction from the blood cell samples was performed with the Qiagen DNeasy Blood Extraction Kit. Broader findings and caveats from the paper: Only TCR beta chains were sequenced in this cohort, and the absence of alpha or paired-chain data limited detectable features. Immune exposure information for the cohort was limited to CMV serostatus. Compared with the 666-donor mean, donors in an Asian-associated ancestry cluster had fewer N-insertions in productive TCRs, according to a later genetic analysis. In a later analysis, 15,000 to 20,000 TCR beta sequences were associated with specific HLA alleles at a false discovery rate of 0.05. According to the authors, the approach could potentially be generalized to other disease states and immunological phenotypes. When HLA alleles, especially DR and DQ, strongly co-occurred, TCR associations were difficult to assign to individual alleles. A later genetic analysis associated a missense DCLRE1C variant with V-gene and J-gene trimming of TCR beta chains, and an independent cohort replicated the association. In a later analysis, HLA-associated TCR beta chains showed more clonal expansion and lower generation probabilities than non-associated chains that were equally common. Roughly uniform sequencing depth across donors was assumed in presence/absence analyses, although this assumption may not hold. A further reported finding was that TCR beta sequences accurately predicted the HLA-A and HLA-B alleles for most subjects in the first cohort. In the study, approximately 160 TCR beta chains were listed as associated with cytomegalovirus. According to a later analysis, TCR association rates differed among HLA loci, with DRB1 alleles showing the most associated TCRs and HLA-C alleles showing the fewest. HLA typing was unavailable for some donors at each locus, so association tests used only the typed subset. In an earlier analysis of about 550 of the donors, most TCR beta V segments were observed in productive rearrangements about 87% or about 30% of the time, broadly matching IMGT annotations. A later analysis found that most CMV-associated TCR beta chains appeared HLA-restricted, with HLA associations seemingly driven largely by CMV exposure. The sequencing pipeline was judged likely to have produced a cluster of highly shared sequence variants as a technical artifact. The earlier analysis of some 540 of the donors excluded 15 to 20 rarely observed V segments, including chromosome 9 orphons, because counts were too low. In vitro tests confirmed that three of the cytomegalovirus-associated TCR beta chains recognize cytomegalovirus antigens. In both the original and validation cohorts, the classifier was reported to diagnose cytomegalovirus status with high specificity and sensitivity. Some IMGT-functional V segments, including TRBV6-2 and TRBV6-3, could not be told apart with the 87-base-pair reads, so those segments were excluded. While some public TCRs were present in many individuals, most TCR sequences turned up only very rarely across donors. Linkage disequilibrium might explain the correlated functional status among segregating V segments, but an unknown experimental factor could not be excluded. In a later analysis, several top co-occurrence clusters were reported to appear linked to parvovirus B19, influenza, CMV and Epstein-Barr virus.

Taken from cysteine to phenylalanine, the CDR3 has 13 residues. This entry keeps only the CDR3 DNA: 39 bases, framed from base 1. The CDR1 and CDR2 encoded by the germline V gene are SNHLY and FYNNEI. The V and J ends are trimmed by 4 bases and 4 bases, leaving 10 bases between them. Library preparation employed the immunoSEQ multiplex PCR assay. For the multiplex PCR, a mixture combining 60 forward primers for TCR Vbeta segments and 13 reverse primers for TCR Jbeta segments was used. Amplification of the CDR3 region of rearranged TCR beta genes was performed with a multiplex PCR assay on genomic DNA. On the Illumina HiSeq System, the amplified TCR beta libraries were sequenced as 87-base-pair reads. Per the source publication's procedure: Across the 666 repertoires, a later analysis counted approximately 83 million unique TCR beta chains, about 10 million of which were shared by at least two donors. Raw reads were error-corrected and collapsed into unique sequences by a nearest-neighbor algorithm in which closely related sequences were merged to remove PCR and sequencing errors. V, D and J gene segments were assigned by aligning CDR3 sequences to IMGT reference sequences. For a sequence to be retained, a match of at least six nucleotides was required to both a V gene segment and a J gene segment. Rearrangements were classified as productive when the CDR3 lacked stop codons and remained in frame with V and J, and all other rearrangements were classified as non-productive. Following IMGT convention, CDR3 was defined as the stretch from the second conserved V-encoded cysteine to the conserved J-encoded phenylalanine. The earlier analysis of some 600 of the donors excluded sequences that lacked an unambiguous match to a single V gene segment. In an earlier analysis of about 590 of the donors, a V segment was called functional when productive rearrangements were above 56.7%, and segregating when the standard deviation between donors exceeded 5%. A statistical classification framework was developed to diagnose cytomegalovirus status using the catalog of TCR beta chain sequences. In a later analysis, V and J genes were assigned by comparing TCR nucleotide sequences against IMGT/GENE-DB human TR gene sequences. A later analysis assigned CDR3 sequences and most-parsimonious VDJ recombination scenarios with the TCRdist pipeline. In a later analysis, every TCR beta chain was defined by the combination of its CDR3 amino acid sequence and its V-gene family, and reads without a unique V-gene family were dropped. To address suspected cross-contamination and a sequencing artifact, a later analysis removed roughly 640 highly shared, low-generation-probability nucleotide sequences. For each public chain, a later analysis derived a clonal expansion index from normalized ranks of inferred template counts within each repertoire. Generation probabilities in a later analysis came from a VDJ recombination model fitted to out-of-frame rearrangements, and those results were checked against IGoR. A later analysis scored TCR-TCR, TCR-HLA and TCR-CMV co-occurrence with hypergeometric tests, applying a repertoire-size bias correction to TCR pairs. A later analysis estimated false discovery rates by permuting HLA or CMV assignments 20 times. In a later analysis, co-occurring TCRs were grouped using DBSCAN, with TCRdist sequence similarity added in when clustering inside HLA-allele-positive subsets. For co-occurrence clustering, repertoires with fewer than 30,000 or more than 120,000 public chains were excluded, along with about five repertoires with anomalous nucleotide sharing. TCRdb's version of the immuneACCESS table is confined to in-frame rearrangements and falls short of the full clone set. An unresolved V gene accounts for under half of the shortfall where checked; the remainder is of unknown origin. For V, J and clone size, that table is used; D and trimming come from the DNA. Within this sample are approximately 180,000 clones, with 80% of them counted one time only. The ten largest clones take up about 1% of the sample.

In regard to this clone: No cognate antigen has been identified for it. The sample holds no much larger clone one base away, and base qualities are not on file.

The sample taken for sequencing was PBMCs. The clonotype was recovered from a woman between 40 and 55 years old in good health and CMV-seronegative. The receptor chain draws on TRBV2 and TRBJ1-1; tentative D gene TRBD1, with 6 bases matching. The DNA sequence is TGTGCCAGCAGTGTTGGACAGTTCACTGAAGCTTTCTTT. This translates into CASSVGQFTEAFF.